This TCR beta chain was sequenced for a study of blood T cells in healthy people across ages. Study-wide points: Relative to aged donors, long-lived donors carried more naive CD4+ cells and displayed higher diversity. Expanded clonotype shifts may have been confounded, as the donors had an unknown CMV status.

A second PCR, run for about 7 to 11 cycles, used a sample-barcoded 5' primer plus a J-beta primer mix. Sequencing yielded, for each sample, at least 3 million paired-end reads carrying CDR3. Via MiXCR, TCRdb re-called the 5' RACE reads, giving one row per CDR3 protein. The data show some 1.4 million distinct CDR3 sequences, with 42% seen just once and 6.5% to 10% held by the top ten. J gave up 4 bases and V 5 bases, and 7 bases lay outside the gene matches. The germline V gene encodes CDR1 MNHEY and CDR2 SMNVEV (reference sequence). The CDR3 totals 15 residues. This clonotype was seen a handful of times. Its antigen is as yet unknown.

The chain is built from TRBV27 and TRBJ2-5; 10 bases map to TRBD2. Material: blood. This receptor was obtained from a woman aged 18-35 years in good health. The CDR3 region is CASSAIAGGGETQYF. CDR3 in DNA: TGTGCCAGCAGTGCCATAGCGGGGGGAGGAGAGACCCAGTACTTC.